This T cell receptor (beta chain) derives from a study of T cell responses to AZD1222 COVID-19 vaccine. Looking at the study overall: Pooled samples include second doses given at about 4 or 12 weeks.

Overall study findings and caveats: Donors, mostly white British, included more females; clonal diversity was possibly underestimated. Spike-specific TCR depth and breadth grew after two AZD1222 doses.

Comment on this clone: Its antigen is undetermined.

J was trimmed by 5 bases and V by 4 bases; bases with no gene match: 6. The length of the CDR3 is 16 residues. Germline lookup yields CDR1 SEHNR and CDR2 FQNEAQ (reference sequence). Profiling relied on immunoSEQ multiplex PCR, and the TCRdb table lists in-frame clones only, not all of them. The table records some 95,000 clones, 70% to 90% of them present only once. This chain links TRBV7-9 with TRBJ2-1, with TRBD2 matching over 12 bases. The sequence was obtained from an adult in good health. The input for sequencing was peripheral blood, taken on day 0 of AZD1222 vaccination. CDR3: CASSWGLAGSNNEQFF. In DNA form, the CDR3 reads TGTGCCAGCAGCTGGGGACTAGCGGGCTCTAACAATGAGCAGTTCTTC.